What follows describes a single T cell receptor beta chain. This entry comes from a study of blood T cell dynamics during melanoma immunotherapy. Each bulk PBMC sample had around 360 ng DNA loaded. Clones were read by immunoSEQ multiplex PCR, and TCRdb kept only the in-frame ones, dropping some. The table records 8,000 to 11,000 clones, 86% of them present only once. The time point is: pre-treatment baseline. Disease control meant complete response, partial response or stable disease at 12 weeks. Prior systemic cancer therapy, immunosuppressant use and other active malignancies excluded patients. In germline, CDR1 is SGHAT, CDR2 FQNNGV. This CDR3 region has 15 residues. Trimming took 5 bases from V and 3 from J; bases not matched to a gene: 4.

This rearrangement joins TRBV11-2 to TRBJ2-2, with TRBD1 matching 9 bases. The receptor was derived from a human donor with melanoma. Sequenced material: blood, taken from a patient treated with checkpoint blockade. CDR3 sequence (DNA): TGTGCCAGCAGCCCCGGGACAGGGTACACCGGGGAGCTGTTTTTT. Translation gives CASSPGTGYTGELFF.